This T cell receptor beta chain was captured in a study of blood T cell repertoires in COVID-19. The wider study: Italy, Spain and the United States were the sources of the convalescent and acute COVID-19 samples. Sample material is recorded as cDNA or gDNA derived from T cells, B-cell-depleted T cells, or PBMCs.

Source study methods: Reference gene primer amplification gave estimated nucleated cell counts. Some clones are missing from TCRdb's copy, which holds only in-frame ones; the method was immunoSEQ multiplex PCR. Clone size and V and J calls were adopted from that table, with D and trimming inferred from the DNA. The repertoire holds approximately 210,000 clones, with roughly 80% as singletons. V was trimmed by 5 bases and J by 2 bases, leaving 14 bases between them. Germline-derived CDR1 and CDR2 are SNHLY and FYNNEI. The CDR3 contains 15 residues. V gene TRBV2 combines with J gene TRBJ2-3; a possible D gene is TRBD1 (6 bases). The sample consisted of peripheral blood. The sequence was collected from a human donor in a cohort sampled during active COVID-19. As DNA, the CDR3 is TGTGCCAGCAGTATCCCAGGGGTAAACACAGATACGCAGTATTTT. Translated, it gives CASSIPGVNTDTQYF.